This TCR beta chain was observed in a study of cytomegalovirus exposure and HLA in healthy donors. The CDR3 length is 14 residues. Germline assignment: CDR1 SGHRS and CDR2 YFSETQ. Germline trimming cut 9 bases from V and 2 bases from J; bases unmatched to any gene: 11. The primer mix had 60 Vbeta and 13 Jbeta primers. This table comes from immunoSEQ multiplex PCR, and its TCRdb copy is limited to in-frame clones, with some not included. The data show 85,000 to 130,000 clones, about 64% seen once. This sequence joins TRBV5-1 and TRBJ2-7; 7 bases are a match to TRBD1. The TCR was taken from a female donor in good health and CMV-seronegative. The specimen sequenced was PBMCs. The DNA of the CDR3 is TGCGCCACGAGACCCGGGACAGCGGCCTACGAGCAGTACTTC. Translating it yields CATRPGTAAYEQYF. Complete variable domain (other parts from reference TRBV5-1 and TRBJ2-7): KAGVTQTPRYLIKTRGQQVTLSCSPISGHRSVSWYQQTPGQGLQFLFEYFSETQRNKGNFPGRFSGRQFSNSRSEMNVSTLELGDSALYLCATRPGTAAYEQYFGPGTRLTVT.